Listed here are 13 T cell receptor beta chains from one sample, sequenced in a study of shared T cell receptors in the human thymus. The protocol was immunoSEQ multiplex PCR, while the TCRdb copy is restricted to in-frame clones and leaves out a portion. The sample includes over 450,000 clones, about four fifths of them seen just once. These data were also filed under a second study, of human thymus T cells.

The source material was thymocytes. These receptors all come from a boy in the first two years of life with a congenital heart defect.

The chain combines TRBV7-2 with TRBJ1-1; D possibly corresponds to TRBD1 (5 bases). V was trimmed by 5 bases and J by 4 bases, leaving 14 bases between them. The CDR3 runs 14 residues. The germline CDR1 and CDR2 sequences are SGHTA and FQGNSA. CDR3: CASSPRGGGTEAFF. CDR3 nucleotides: TGTGCCAGCAGCCCTCGGGGCGGGGGCACTGAAGCTTTCTTT.

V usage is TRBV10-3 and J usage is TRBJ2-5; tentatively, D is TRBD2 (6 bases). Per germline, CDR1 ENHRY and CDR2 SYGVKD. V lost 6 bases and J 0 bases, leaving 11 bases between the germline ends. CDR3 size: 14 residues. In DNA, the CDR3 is TGTGCCATCAGGAAAGGGGAGGACCAAGAGACCCAGTACTTC. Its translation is CAIRKGEDQETQYF.

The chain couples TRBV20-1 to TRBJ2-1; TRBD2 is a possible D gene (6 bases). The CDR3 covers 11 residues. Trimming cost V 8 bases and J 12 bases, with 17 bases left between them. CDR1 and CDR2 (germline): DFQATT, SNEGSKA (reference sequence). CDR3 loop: CSPGGGVGQFF. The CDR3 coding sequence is TGCAGTCCTGGCGGCGGGGTGGGGCAGTTCTTC.

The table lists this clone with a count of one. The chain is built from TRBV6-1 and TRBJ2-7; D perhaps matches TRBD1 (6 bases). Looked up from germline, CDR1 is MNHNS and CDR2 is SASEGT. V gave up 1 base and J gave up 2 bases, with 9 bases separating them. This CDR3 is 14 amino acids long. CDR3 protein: CASSEDTGPYEQYF. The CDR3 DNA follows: TGTGCCAGCAGTGAAGATACAGGGCCCTACGAGCAGTACTTC.

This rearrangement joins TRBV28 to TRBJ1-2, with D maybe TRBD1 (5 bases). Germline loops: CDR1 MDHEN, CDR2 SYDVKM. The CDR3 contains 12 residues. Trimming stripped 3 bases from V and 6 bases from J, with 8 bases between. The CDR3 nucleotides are TGTGCCAGCAGTTTTCGGGGGAATGGCTACACCTTC. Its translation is CASSFRGNGYTF.

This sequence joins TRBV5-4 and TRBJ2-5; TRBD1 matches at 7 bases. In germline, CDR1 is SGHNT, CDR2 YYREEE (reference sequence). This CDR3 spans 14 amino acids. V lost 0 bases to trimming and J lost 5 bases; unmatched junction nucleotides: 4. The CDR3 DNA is TGTGCCAGCAGCTTGGACAGGGGTGGGGAGACCCAGTACTTC. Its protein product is CASSLDRGGETQYF.

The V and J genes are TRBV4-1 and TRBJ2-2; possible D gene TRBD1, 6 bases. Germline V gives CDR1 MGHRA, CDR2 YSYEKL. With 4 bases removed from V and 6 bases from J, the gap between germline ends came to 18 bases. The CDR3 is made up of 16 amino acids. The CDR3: CASSLRGRTDPGELFF. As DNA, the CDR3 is TGCGCCAGCAGCCTAAGGGGCAGGACAGATCCCGGGGAGCTGTTTTTT.

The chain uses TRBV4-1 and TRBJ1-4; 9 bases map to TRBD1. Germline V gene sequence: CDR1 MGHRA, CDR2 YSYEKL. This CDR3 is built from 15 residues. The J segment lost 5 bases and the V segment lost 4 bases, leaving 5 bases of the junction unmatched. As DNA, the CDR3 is TGCGCCAGCAGCCTTACAGGGGGCACCAATGAAAAACTGTTTTTT. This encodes CASSLTGGTNEKLFF.

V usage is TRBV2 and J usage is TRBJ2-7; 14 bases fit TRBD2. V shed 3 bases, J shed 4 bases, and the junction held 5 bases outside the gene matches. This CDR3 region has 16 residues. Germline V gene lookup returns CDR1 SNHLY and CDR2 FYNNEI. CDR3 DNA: TGTGCCAGCAGTGAGACTAGCGGGAGGGCCTGTTACGAGCAGTACTTC. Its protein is CASSETSGRACYEQYF.

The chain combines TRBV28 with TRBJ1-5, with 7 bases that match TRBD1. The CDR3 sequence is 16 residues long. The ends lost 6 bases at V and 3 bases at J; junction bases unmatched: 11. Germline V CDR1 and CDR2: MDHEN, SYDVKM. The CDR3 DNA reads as TGTGCCAGCAGGTTAAACAGGGGATCCCTCAATCAGCCCCAGCATTTT. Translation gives CASRLNRGSLNQPQHF.

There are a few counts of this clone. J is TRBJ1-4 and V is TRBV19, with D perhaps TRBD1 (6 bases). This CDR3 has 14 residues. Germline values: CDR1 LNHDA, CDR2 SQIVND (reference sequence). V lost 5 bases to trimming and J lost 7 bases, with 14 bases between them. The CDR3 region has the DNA TGTGCCAGTAGTGCACAGGGTAAAGGTGAAAAACTGTTTTTT. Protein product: CASSAQGKGEKLFF.

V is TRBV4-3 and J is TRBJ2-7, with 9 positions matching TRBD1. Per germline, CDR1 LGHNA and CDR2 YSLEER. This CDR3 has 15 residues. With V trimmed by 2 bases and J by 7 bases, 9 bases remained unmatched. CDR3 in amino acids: CASSQRQGGSEEQYF. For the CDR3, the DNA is TGCGCCAGCAGCCAAAGACAGGGGGGGTCTGAAGAGCAGTACTTC.

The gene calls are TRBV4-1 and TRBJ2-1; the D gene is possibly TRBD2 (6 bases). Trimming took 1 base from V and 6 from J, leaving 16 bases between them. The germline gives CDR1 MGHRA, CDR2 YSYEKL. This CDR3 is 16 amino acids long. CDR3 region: CASSQGGDSAGNEQFF. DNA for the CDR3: TGCGCCAGCAGCCAAGGAGGGGACTCAGCGGGCAATGAGCAGTTCTTC.